This T cell receptor beta chain was found in a study of T cells in Graves' hyperthyroidism and ophthalmopathy. The CDR3 has 15 amino acids. Germline CDR1 MNHEY, CDR2 SVGEGT. V dropped 2 bases and J dropped 0 bases, with 9 bases sitting between them. Researchers amplified the TCR beta CDR3 regions from RNA transcripts. RT-PCR in the first round (using the HTBI primer set) targeted the TCR CDR3. TCRdb redid the calling of the multiplex PCR reads with MiXCR, one entry per CDR3 protein. This table holds roughly 150,000 distinct CDR3 sequences, roughly 10% found once. The sequence derives from a young woman with Graves' hyperthyroidism that later progressed to Graves' ophthalmopathy. The chain joins TRBV6-2 or TRBV6-3 to TRBJ2-3; D remains unclear. The material sequenced was blood. CDR3 sequence (DNA): TGTGCCAGCAGTTACAGGTACGGAAGCACAGATACGCAGTATTTT. It yields the protein CASSYRYGSTDTQYF.